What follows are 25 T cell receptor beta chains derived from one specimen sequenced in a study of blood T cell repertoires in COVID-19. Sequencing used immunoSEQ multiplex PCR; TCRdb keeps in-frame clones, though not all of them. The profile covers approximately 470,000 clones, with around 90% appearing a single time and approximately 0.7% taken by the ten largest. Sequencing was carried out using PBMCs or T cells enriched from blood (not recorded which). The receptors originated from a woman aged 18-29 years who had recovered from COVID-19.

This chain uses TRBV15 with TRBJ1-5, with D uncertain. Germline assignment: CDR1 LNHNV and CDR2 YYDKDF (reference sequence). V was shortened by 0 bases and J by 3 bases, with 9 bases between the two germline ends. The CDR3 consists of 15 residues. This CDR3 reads CATSRDPGVNQPQHF. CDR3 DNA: TGTGCCACCAGCAGAGATCCAGGTGTCAATCAGCCCCAGCATTTT.

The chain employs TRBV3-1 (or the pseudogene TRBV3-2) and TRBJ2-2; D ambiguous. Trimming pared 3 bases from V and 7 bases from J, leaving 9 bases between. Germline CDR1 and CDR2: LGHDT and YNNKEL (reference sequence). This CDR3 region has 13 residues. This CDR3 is CASSHSNGGELFF. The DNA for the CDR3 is TGTGCCAGCAGCCATAGCAACGGCGGGGAGCTGTTTTTT.

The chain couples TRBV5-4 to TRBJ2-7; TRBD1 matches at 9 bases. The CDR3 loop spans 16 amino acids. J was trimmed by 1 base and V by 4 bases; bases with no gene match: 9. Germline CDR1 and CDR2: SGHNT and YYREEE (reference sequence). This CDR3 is CASSVDPGQGSYEQYF. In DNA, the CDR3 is TGTGCCAGCAGCGTAGACCCGGGACAGGGTTCCTACGAGCAGTACTTC.

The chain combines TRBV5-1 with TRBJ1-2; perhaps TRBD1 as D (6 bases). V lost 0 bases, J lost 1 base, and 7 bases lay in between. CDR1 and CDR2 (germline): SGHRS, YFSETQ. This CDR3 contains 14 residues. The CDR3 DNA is TGCGCCAGCAGCTTGGACAGGGATAACTATGGCTACACCTTC. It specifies CASSLDRDNYGYTF.

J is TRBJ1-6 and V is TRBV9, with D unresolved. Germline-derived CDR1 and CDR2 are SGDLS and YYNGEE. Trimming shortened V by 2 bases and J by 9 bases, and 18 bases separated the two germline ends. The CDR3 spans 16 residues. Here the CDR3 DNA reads TGTGCCAGCAGCGTGGAGGGATGGGCACGAGGTTCACCCCTCCACTTT. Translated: CASSVEGWARGSPLHF.

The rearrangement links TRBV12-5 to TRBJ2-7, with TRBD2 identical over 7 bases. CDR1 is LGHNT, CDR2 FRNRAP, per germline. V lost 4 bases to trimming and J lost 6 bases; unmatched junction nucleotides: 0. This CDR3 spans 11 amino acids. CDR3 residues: CASGWGGEQYF. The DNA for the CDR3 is TGTGCTAGTGGTTGGGGGGGCGAGCAGTACTTC.

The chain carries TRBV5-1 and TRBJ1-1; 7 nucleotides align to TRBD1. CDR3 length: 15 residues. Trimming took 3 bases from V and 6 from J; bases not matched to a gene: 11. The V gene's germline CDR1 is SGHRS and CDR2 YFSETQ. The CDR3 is CASSYHRGREAEAFF. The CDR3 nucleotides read TGCGCCAGCAGCTATCATAGGGGGCGCGAAGCTGAAGCTTTCTTT.

CDR3 region: CASSEGPGDTQYF. CDR3 DNA: TGCGCCAGCAGTGAGGGGCCGGGGGATACGCAGTATTTT. The V and J genes are TRBV10-1 and TRBJ2-3, with D possibly TRBD2 on 5 matching bases. Trimming removed 2 bases from V and 6 bases from J, with 9 bases in between. The CDR3 extends over 13 amino acids. CDR1 WNHNN and CDR2 SYGVQD come from the germline V gene (reference sequence).

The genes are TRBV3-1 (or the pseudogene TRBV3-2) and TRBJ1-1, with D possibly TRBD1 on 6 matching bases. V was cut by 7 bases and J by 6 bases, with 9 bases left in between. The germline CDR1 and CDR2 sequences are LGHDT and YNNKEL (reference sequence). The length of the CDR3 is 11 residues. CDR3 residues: CASTGDPEAFF. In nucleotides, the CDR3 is TGTGCCAGCACAGGGGACCCTGAAGCTTTCTTT.

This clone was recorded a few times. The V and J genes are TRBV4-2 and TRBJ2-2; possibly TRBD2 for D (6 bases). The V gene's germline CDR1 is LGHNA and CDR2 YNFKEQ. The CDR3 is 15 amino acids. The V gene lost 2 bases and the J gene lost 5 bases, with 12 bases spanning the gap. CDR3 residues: CASSQRGGETGELFF. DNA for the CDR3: TGTGCCAGCAGCCAACGAGGCGGGGAGACCGGGGAGCTGTTTTTT.

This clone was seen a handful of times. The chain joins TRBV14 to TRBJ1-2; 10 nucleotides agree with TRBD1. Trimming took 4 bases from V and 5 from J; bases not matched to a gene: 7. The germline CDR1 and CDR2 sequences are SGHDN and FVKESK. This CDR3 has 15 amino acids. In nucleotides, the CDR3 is TGTGCCAGCAGCCTGTCGGGACAGGGGAGTTATGGCTACACCTTC. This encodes CASSLSGQGSYGYTF.

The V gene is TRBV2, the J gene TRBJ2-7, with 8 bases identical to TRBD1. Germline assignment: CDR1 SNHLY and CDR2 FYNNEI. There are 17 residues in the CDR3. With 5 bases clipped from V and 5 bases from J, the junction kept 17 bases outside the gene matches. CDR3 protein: CASSSQDRGAPIHEQYF. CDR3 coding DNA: TGTGCCAGCAGTTCCCAAGACAGGGGCGCCCCCATCCACGAGCAGTACTTC.

CDR3 residues: CASSLLTGTEAFF. CDR3 sequence (DNA): TGTGCCAGCAGCCTTTTGACGGGAACTGAAGCTTTCTTT. The chain employs TRBV14 and TRBJ1-1, with D unclear. CDR1 SGHDN and CDR2 FVKESK come from the germline V gene. This CDR3 comprises 13 residues. The V and J ends lost 4 bases and 5 bases respectively, with 11 bases between them.

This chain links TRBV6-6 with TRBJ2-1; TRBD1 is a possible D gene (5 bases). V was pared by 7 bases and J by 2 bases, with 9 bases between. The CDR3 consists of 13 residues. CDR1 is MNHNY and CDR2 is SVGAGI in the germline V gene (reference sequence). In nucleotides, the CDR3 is TGTGCCAGCACCAAGACAGCCTACAATGAGCAGTTCTTC. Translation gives CASTKTAYNEQFF.

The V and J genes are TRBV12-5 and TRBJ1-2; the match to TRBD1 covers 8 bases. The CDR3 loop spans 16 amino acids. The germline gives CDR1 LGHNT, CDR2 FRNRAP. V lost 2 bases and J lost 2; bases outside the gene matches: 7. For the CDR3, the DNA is TGTGCTAGTGGTTTGCAAGGACAGGGCAGGAACTATGGCTACACCTTC. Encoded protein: CASGLQGQGRNYGYTF. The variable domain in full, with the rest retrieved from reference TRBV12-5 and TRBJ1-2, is DARVTQTPRHKVTEMGQEVTMRCQPILGHNTVFWYRQTMMQGLELLAYFRNRAPLDDSGMPKDRFSAEMPDATLATLKIQPSEPRDSAVYFCASGLQGQGRNYGYTFGSGTRLTVV.

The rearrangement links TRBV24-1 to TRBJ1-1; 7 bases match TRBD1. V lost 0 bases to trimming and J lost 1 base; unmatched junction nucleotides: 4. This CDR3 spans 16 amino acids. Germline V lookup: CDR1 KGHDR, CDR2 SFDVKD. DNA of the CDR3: TGTGCCACCAGTGATTTGCTAGGACAGGCGAACACTGAAGCTTTCTTT. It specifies CATSDLLGQANTEAFF.

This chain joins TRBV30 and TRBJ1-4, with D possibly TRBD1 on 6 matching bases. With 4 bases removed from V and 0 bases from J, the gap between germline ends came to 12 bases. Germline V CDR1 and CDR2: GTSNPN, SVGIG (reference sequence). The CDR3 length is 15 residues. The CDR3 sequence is CAWNLGTSTNEKLFF. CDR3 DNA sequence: TGTGCCTGGAACCTAGGGACATCAACTAATGAAAAACTGTTTTTT.

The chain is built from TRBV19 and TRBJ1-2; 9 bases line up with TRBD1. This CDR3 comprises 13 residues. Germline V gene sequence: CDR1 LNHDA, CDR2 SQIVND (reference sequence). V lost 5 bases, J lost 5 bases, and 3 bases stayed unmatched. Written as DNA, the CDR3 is TGTGCCAGTAGTCCCGACAGGGGGTATGGCTACACCTTC. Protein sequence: CASSPDRGYGYTF.

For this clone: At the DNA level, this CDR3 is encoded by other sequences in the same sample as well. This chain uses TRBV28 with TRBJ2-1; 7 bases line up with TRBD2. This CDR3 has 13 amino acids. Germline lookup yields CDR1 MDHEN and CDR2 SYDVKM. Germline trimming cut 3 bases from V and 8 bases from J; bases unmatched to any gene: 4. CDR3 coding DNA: TGTGCCAGCAGTTTGGCAGGGAGGGATGAGCAGTTCTTC. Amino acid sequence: CASSLAGRDEQFF.

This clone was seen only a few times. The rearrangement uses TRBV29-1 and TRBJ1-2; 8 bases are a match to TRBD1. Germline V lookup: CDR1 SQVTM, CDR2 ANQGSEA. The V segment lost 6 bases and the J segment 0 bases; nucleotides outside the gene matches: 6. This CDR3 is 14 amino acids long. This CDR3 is CSVSPGQANYGYTF. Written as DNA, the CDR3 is TGCAGCGTCTCCCCGGGACAGGCTAACTATGGCTACACCTTC.

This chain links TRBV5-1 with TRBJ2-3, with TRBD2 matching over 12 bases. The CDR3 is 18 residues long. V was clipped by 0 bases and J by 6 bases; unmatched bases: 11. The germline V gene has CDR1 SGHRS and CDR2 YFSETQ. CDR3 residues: CASSLAPPTSGGLDTQYF. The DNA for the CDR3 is TGCGCCAGCAGCTTGGCCCCTCCGACTAGCGGGGGTTTGGATACGCAGTATTTT.

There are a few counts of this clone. The CDR3 protein is CASSASLRTEAFF. Here the CDR3 DNA reads TGTGCCAGCAGCGCTTCGCTGAGGACTGAAGCTTTCTTT. The V and J genes are TRBV9 and TRBJ1-1, with D unresolved. The CDR3 has 13 residues. V lost 3 bases and J lost 5, with 11 bases in between. From germline, CDR1 is SGDLS and CDR2 YYNGEE.

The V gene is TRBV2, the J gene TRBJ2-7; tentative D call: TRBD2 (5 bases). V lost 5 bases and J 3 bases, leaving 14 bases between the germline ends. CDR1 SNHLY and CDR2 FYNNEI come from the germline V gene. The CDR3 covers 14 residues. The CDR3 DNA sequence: TGTGCCAGCAGTTGGACTCTACTTCTCTACGAGCAGTACTTC. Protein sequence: CASSWTLLLYEQYF.

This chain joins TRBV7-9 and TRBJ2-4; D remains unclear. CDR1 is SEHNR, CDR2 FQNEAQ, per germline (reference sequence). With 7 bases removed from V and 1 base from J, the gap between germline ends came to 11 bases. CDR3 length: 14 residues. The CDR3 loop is CASTPPGAKNIQYF. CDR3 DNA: TGTGCCAGCACTCCCCCCGGGGCCAAAAACATTCAGTACTTC.

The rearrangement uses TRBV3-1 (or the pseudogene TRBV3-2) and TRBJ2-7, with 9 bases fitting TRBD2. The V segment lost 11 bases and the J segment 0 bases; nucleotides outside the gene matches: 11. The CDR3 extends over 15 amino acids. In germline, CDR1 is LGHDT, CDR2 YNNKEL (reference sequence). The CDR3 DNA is TGTGCCCCGAGGGGTAGCGGGGGATTCTCCTACGAGCAGTACTTC. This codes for CAPRGSGGFSYEQYF.